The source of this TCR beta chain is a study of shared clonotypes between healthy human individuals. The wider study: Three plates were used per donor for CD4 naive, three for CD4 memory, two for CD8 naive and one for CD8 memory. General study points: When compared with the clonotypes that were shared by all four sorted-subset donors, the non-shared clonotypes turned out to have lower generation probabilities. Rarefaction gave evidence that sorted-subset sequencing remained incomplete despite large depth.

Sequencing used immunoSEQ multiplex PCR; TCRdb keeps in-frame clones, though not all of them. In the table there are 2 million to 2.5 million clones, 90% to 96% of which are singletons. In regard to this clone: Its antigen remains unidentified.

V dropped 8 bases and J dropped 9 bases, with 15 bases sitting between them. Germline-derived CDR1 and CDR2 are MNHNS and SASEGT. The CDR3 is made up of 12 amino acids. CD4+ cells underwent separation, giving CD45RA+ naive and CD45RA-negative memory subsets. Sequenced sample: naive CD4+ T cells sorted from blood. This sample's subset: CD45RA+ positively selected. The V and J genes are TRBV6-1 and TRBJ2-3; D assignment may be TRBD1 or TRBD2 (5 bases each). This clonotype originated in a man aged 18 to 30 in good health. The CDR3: CASFGGQGTQYF. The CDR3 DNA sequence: TGTGCCAGCTTCGGCGGGCAGGGAACGCAGTATTTT.